This entry lists 18 T cell receptor beta chains sequenced from one sample in a study of T-cell memory formation after mild COVID-19. TCRdb re-called the 5' RACE reads through MiXCR, storing one row per CDR3 protein. Here the sample spans 350,000 to 400,000 distinct CDR3 sequences, under 15% being singletons. Sequenced material: PBMCs or a T cell subset sorted from them (not recorded which). These receptors were taken from a man in his late teens or twenties who had mild COVID-19 (a few samples of this study predate the infection). Cell type and time point are not known.

The chain employs TRBV19 and TRBJ2-7; perhaps TRBD1 as D (6 bases). The CDR3 length is 11 residues. Germline CDR1 LNHDA, CDR2 SQIVND (reference sequence). V was trimmed by 9 bases and J by 3 bases, leaving 9 bases between them. CDR3 sequence: CASGTHYEQYF. The DNA of the CDR3 is TGTGCCAGCGGGACACACTACGAGCAGTACTTC.

The chain is built from TRBV27 and TRBJ1-1; no clear D gene. The ends were cut back, 4 bases at V and 4 bases at J, with 19 bases in the middle. CDR1 is MNHEY and CDR2 is SMNVEV in the germline V gene (reference sequence). The CDR3 has 16 amino acids. The CDR3 bases are TGTGCCAGCAGTTCCCGCCCGATCCAGCACACCACTGAAGCTTTCTTT. It encodes CASSSRPIQHTTEAFF.

V usage is TRBV7-3 and J usage is TRBJ1-1, with D perhaps TRBD1 (5 bases). Deletions cut 5 bases from V and 2 bases from J, with 12 bases between. CDR3 length equals 14 residues. Per germline, CDR1 SGHTA and CDR2 FQGTGA. The CDR3 loop is CASSPTGANTEAFF. The CDR3 region has the DNA TGTGCCAGCAGCCCCACAGGAGCTAACACTGAAGCTTTCTTT.

This clonotype was found many times. CDR3 amino acids: CASSQDLNTEAFF. In DNA form, the CDR3 reads TGCGCCAGCAGCCAAGACCTGAACACTGAAGCTTTCTTT. The chain recombines TRBV4-3 with TRBJ1-1; D uncertain. V gave up 0 bases and J gave up 0 bases, with 2 bases separating them. CDR1 is LGHNA, CDR2 YSLEER, per germline. The CDR3 contains 13 residues.

This clonotype came up a few times. The J gene is TRBJ1-6, the V gene TRBV4-1; possibly TRBD1 for D (5 bases). With 0 bases removed from V and 16 bases from J, the gap between germline ends came to 13 bases. The CDR3 consists of 13 residues. Germline values: CDR1 MGHRA, CDR2 YSYEKL. The CDR3 sequence is CASSQDLEGNLHF. The CDR3 DNA follows: TGCGCCAGCAGCCAAGATCTGGAGGGGAATCTCCACTTT.

The chain is built from TRBV5-6 and TRBJ1-5; 7 bases align to TRBD1. The CDR3 spans 15 residues. Germline CDR1 reads SGHDT; CDR2 reads YYEEEE. V lost 2 bases, J lost 5 bases, and 7 bases stayed unmatched. The CDR3 DNA sequence: TGTGCCAGCAGCTTTGGTGACAGGGAGGATCAGCCCCAGCATTTT. Protein: CASSFGDREDQPQHF. Full variable domain (missing parts from reference TRBV5-6 and TRBJ1-5): DAGVTQSPTHLIKTRGQQVTLRCSPKSGHDTVSWYQQALGQGPQFIFQYYEEEERQRGNFPDRFSGHQFPNYSSELNVNALLLGDSALYLCASSFGDREDQPQHFGDGTRLSIL.

This clonotype was counted many times. The chain links TRBV7-2 to TRBJ2-3; tentative D call: TRBD2 (5 bases). This CDR3 spans 15 amino acids. The V gene's germline CDR1 is SGHTA and CDR2 FQGNSA. Trimming stripped 7 bases from V and 2 bases from J, with 16 bases between. CDR3 loop: CASIKMAGFTDTQYF. CDR3 sequence (DNA): TGTGCCAGCATCAAAATGGCGGGTTTCACAGATACGCAGTATTTT.

There are a few counts of this clonotype. J is TRBJ2-3 and V is TRBV10-2; the match to TRBD2 covers 9 bases. The CDR3 consists of 16 residues. Germline V gene lookup returns CDR1 WSHSY and CDR2 SAAADI. V gave up 8 bases and J gave up 4 bases; unmatched junction bases: 13. The CDR3 DNA reads as TGCGCCAGCTCCCCGATTCGAGCGGGGGGACCAGATACGCAGTATTTT. Translation gives CASSPIRAGGPDTQYF.

The rearrangement joins TRBV25-1 to TRBJ2-1, with 7 bases lining up with TRBD1. The CDR3 length is 11 residues. The J segment lost 12 bases and the V segment lost 4 bases, leaving 3 bases of the junction unmatched. The germline gives CDR1 MGHDK, CDR2 SYGVNS. This CDR3 is CASSVGTAQFF. The CDR3 bases are TGTGCCAGCAGTGTCGGGACAGCGCAGTTCTTC.

The chain links TRBV5-1 to TRBJ2-2, with D uncertain. The CDR3 runs 11 residues. Germline-derived CDR1 and CDR2 are SGHRS and YFSETQ. Deletions cut 7 bases from V and 6 bases from J, with 7 bases between. CDR3 sequence reads: CASGVPGELFF. CDR3 DNA sequence: TGCGCCAGCGGGGTCCCCGGGGAGCTGTTTTTT.

This clonotype was observed a handful of times. This chain connects TRBV5-1 to TRBJ2-7, with no clear D. V was trimmed by 4 bases and J by 7 bases, leaving 15 bases between them. This CDR3 comprises 13 residues. The germline V gene encodes CDR1 SGHRS and CDR2 YFSETQ. CDR3 sequence: CASSPRVALEQYF. CDR3 in DNA: TGCGCCAGCAGCCCCCGGGTAGCTCTGGAGCAGTACTTC.

V gene TRBV6-6 combines with J gene TRBJ1-2, with D maybe TRBD1 (6 bases). The CDR3 loop spans 13 amino acids. In germline, CDR1 is MNHNY, CDR2 SVGAGI (reference sequence). V lost 7 bases and J 3 bases, leaving 12 bases between the germline ends. The CDR3 is CASTLQGYYGYTF. CDR3 nucleotides: TGTGCCAGCACCTTACAGGGCTACTATGGCTACACCTTC.

This clonotype was detected only a few times. The chain combines TRBV5-6 with TRBJ1-5; 10 bases line up with TRBD1. CDR1 SGHDT and CDR2 YYEEEE come from the germline V gene. The V segment lost 3 bases and the J segment 5 bases; nucleotides outside the gene matches: 5. This CDR3 contains 15 residues. The CDR3 sequence is CASSSWDRGYQPQHF. In nucleotides, the CDR3 is TGTGCCAGCAGCTCGTGGGACAGGGGTTATCAGCCCCAGCATTTT.

This clonotype was seen a handful of times. The rearrangement joins TRBV12-3 or TRBV12-4 to TRBJ1-2; 8 nucleotides match TRBD1. The CDR3 contains 18 residues. V lost 5 bases and J lost 0; bases outside the gene matches: 14. Here the CDR3 DNA reads TGTGCCAGCAGTCCAGACAGGGGATTAACCTACTCTAACTATGGCTACACCTTC. It yields the protein CASSPDRGLTYSNYGYTF.

This clonotype was recorded a few times. The chain joins TRBV3-1 to TRBJ2-2; D uncertain. CDR3 size: 15 residues. CDR1 and CDR2 (germline): LGHDT, YNNKEL (reference sequence). Trimming took off 7 bases at V and 4 bases at J, with 16 bases between the two ends. The CDR3 DNA reads as TGTGCCAGCATCTGGACGGTCTTAGTCACCGGGGAGCTGTTTTTT. It specifies CASIWTVLVTGELFF.

This clonotype was counted only a few times. This chain joins TRBV15 and TRBJ2-7, with 8 bases identical to TRBD1. The ends lost 1 base at V and 3 bases at J; junction bases unmatched: 5. This CDR3 is 15 amino acids long. The germline V gene has CDR1 LNHNV and CDR2 YYDKDF (reference sequence). CDR3 in amino acids: CATSRARTGIYEQYV. The CDR3 DNA is TGTGCCACCAGCAGAGCCCGGACAGGGATCTACGAGCAGTACGTC.

This chain joins TRBV15 and TRBJ2-2; 7 bases fit TRBD1. CDR1 LNHNV and CDR2 YYDKDF come from the germline V gene (reference sequence). The CDR3 consists of 14 residues. J was trimmed by 4 bases and V by 5 bases; bases with no gene match: 4. CDR3 in DNA: TGTGCCACCAGCGGATGGACAGGCACCGGGGAGCTGTTTTTT. Amino acids: CATSGWTGTGELFF.

This clonotype was observed a handful of times. This chain's CDR3 is CASSLNPSGGTYNEQFF. CDR3 coding DNA: TGTGCCAGCAGCTTAAACCCTAGCGGGGGGACTTACAATGAGCAGTTCTTC. This chain links TRBV7-2 with TRBJ2-1; 11 bases agree with TRBD2. V lost 2 bases to trimming and J lost 4 bases; unmatched junction nucleotides: 7. The CDR3 is 17 residues long. CDR1 and CDR2 from the germline V gene are SGHTA and FQGNSA.